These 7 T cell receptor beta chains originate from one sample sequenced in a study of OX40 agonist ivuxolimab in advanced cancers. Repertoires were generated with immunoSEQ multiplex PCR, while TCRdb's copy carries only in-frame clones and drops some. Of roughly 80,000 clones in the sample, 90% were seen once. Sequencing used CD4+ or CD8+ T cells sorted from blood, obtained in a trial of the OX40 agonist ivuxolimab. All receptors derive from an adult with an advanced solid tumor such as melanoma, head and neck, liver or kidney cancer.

The CDR3: CASSRGLAGNSYNEQFF. In DNA, the CDR3 is TGTGCCAGCAGCCGGGGACTAGCGGGTAACTCCTACAATGAGCAGTTCTTC. V and J are TRBV4-2 and TRBJ2-1; 12 positions agree with TRBD2. The CDR3 consists of 17 residues. Germline V gene lookup returns CDR1 LGHNA and CDR2 YNFKEQ. With 4 bases clipped from V and 0 bases from J, the junction kept 4 bases outside the gene matches.

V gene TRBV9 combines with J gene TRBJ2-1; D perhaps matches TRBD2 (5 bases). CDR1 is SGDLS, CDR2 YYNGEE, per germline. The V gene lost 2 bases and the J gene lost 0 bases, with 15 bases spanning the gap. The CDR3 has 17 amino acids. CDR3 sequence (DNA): TGTGCCAGCAGCGTCAGACTGGAGGAGAGCTCCTACAATGAGCAGTTCTTC. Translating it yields CASSVRLEESSYNEQFF.

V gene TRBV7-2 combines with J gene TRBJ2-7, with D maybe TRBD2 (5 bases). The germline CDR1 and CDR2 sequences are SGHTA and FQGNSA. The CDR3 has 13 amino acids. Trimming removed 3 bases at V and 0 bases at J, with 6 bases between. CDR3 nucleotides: TGTGCCAGCAGCTTCGGGGTCTCCTACGAGCAGTACTTC. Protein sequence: CASSFGVSYEQYF. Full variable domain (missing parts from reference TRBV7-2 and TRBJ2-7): GAGVSQSPSNKVTEKGKDVELRCDPISGHTALYWYRQSLGQGLEFLIYFQGNSAPDKSGLPSDRFSAERTGGSVSTLTIQRTQQEDSAVYLCASSFGVSYEQYFGPGTRLTVT.

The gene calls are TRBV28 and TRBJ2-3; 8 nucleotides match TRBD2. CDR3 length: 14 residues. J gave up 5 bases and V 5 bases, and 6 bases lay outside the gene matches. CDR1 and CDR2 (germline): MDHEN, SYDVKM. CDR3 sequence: CASSGAGEIDTQYF. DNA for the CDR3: TGTGCCAGCAGTGGAGCGGGAGAAATAGATACGCAGTATTTT.

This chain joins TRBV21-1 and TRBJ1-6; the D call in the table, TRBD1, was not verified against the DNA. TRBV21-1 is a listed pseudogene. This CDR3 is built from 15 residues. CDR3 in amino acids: CASSKAGTEDSPLHF. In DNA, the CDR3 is TGTGCCAGCAGCAAAGCTGGGACAGAGGATTCACCCCTCCACTTT.

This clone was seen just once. The CDR3 bases are TGTGCCAGCAGCTTAGCTGGAGTTGAAAAACTGTTTTTT. Its protein is CASSLAGVEKLFF. The V call is TRBV7-9, the J call TRBJ1-4; no clear D gene. Trimming left V 0 bases short and J 7 bases short, with 6 bases between. This CDR3 spans 13 amino acids. The germline V gene encodes CDR1 SEHNR and CDR2 FQNEAQ (reference sequence).

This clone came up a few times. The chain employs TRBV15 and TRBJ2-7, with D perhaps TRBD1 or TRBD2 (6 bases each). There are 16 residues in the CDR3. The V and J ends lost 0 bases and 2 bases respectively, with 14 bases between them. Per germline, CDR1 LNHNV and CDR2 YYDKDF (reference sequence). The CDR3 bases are TGTGCCACCAGCAGAGATAGGGGGACTTCCGCCTACGAGCAGTACTTC. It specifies CATSRDRGTSAYEQYF.